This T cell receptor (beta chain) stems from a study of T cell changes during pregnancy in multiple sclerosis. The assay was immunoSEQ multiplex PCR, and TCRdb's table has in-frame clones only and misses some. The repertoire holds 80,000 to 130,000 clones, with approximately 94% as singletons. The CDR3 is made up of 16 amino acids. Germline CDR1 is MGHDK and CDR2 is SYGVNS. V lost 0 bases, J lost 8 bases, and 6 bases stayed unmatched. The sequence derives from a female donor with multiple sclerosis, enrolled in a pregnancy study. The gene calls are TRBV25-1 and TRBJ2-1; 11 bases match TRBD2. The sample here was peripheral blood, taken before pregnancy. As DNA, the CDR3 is TGTGCCAGCAGTGAATACACTAGCGGGAGTGGCGATGAGCAGTTCTTC. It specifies CASSEYTSGSGDEQFF. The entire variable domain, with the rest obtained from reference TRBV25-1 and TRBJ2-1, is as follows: EADIYQTPRYLVIGTGKKITLECSQTMGHDKMYWYQQDPGMELHLIHYSYGVNSTEKGDLSSESTVSRIRTEHFPLTLESARPSHTSQYLCASSEYTSGSGDEQFFGPGTRLTVL.